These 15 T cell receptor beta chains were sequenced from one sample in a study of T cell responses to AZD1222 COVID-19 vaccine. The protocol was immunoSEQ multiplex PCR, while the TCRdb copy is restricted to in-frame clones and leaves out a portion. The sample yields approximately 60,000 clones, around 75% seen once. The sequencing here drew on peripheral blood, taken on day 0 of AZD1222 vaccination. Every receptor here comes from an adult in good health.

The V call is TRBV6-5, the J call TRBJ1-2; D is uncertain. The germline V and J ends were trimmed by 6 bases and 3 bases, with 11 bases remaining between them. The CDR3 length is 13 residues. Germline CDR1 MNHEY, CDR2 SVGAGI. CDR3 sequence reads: CASSPGSDYGYTF. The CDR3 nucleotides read TGTGCCAGCAGCCCCGGGTCGGACTATGGCTACACCTTC.

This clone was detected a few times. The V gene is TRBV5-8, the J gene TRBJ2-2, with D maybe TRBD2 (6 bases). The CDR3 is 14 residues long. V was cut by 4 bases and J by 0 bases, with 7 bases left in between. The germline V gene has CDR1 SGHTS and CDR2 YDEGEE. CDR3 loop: CASSVAANTGELFF. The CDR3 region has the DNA TGTGCCAGCAGCGTAGCGGCGAACACCGGGGAGCTGTTTTTT.

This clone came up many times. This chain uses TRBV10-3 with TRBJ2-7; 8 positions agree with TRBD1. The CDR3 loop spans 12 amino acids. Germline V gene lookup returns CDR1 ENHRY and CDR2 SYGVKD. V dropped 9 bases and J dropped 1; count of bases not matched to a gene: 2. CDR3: CAIGQGSYEQYF. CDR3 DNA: TGTGCCATTGGACAGGGATCCTACGAGCAGTACTTC.

This CDR3 reads CASSAPEGTRVGELFF. The DNA for the CDR3 is TGTGCCAGCAGCGCGCCGGAAGGGACCCGGGTCGGGGAGCTGTTTTTT. This chain connects TRBV7-6 to TRBJ2-2; the D call may be TRBD1 or TRBD2 (5 bases each). V was pared by 5 bases and J by 7 bases, with 20 bases between. There are 16 residues in the CDR3. The germline V gene has CDR1 SGHVS and CDR2 FNYEAQ.

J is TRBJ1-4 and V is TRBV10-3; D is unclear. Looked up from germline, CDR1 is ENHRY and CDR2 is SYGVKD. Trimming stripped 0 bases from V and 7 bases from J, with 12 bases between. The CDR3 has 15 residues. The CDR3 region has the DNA TGTGCCATCAGTGAGTCGACGGGAAGGAGTGAAAAACTGTTTTTT. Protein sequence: CAISESTGRSEKLFF.

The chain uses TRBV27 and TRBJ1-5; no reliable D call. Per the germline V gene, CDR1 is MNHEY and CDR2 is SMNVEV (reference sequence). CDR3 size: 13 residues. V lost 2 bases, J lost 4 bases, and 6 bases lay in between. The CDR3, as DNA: TGTGCCAGCAGTTTAAAACGTAATCAGCCCCAGCATTTT. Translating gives CASSLKRNQPQHF.

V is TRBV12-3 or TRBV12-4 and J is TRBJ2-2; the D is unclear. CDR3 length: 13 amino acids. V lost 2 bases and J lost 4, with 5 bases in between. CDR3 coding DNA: TGTGCCAGCAGTTTAATTCGCACCGGGGAGCTGTTTTTT. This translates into CASSLIRTGELFF.

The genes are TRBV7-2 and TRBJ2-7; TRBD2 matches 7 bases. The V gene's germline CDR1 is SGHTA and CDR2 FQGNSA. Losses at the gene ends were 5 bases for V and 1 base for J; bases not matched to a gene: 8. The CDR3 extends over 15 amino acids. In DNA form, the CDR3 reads TGTGCCAGCAGCCCCAGCGGGGATACATCCTACGAGCAGTACTTC. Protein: CASSPSGDTSYEQYF.

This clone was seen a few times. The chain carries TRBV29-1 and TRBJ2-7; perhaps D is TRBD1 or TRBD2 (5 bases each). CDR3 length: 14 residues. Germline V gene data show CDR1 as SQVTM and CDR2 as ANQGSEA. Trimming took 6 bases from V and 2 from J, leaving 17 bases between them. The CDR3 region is CSVTPGRGTYEQYF. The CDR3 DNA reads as TGCAGCGTCACACCGGGACGGGGTACCTACGAGCAGTACTTC.

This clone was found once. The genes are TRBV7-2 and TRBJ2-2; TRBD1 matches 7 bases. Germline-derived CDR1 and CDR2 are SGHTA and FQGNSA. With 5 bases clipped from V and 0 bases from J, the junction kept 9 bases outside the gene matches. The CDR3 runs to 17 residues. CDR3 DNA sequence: TGTGCCAGCAGCCTATTACAGGGGACCGCGAACACCGGGGAGCTGTTTTTT. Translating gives CASSLLQGTANTGELFF.

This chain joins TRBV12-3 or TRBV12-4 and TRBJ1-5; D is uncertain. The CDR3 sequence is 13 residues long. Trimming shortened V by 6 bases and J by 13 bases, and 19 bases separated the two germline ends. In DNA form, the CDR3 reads TGTGCCAGCAGCCCGATTTCCGGGCGATTACAGCATTTT. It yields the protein CASSPISGRLQHF.

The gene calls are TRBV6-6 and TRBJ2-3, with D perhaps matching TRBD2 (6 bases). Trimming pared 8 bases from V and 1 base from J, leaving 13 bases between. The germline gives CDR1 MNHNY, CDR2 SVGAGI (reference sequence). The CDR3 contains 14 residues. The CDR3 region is CASSLPGGTDTQYF. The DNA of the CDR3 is TGTGCCAGCTCCCTCCCGGGGGGCACAGATACGCAGTATTTT.

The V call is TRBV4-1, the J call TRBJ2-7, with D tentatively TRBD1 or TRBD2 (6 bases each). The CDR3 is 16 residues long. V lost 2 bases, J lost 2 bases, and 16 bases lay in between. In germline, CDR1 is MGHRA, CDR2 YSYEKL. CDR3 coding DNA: TGCGCCAGCAGCCAATACGGAACGGGGGCCCCCTACGAGCAGTACTTC. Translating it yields CASSQYGTGAPYEQYF.

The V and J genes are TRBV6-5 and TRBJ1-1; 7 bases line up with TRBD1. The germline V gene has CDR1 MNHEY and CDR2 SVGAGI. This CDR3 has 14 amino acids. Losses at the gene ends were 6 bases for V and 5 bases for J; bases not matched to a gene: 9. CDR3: CASSNRGGRTEAFF. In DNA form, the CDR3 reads TGTGCCAGCAGCAACAGGGGAGGGAGAACTGAAGCTTTCTTT.

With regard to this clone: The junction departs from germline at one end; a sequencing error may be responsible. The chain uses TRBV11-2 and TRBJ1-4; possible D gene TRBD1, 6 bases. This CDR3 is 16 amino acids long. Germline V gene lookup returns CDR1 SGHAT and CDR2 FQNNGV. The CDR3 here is CASSLGGKGSNEKLFF. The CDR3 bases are TGTGCCAGCAGTTTAGGGGGAAAGGGGAGTAATGAAAAACTGTTTTTT.